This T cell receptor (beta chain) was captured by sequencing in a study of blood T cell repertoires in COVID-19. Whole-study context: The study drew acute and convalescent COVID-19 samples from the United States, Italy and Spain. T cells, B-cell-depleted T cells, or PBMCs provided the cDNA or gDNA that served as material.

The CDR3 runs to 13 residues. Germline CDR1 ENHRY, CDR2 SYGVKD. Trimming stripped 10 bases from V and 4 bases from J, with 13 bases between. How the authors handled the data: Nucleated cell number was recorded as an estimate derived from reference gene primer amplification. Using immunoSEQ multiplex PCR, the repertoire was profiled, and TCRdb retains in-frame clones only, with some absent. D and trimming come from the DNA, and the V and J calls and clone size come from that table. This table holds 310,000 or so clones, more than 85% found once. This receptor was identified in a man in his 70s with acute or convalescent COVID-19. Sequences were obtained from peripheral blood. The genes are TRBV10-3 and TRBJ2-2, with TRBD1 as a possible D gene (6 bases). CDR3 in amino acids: CATSSRGTGELFF. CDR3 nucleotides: TGTGCCACCAGCAGCAGGGGCACCGGGGAGCTGTTTTTT.